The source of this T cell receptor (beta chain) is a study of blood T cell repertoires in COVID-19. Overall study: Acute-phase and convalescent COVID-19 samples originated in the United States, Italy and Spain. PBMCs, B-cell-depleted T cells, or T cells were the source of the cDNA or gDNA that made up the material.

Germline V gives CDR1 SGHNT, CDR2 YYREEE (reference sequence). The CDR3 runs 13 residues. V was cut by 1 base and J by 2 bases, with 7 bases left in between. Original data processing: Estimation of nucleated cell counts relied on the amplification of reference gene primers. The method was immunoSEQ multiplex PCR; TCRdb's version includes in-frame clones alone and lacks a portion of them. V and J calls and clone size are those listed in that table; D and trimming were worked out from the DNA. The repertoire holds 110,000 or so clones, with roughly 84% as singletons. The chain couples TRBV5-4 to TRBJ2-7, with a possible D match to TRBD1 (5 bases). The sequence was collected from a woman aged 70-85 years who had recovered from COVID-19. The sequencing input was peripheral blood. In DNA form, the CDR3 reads TGTGCCAGCAGCTTGCCAGGGACCTACGAGCAGTACTTC. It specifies CASSLPGTYEQYF. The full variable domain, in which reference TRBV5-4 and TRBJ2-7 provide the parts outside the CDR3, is ETGVTQSPTHLIKTRGQQVTLRCSSQSGHNTVSWYQQALGQGPQFIFQYYREEENGRGNFPPRFSGLQFPNYSSELNVNALELDDSALYLCASSLPGTYEQYFGPGTRLTVT.